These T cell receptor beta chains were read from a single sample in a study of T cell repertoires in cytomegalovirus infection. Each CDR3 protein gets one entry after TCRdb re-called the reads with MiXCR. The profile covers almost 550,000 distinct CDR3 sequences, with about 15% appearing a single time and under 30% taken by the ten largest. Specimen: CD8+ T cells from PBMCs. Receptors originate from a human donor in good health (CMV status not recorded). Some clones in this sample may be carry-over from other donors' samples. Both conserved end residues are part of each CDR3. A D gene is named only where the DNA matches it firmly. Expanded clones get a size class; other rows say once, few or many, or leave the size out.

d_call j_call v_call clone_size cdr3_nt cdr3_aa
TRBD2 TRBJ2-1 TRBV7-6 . TGTGCTAGCAGCTTAGGGTCCTGGACTAGAGTAAATGTTCCGTTCTTC CASSLGSWTRVNVPFF
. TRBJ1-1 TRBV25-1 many TGTGCCAGCAGCCCGATCGGGGTGAACACTGAAGCTTTCTTT CASSPIGVNTEAFF
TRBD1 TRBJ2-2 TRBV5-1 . TGCGCCAGCAGCGGGACAGGGGCAAACACCGGGGAGCTGTTTTTT CASSGTGANTGELFF
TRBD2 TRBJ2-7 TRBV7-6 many TGTGCCAGCAGCCCACGTGGGGCTAGCGGAGGTTACGAGCAGTACTTC CASSPRGASGGYEQYF
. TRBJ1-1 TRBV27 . TGTGCCAGCAGGCGAGGAGGGCTCGACTGGCGCACTGAAGCTTTCTTT CASRRGGLDWRTEAFF
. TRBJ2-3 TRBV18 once TGTGCCAGCTCACCACCGTGGGTCCGTGGAGATACGCAGTATTTT CASSPPWVRGDTQYF
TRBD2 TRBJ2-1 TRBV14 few TGTGCCAGCAGCCAAGTCGGGGGGTACGAGCAGTTCTTC CASSQVGGYEQFF
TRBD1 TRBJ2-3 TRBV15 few TGTGCCACCAGCATCCCCGGGACAGGCCTAGATACGCAGTATTTT CATSIPGTGLDTQYF
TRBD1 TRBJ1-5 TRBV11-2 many TGTGCCAGCAGCAGTAACAGGGGGAAGAGCAATCAGCCCCAGCATTTT CASSSNRGKSNQPQHF
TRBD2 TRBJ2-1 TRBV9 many TGTGCCAGCAGCGGGCTAGCGGGAGGGCCCCTTAATGAGCAGTTCTTC CASSGLAGGPLNEQFF
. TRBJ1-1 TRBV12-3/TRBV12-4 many TGTGCCAGCAGGTCCTTGAGTCCTACCACGGGCATGAACACTGAAGCTTTCTTT CASRSLSPTTGMNTEAFF
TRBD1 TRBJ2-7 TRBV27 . TGTGCCAGCAGTTTATCATCCGGGACAGGGGGTCCCTACGAGCAGTACTTC CASSLSSGTGGPYEQYF
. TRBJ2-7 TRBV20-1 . TGCAGTGCTAGAGAGTCCACTAACCGCGACAGGTTGACCTACGAGCAGTACTTC CSARESTNRDRLTYEQYF
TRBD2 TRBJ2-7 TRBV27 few TGTGCCAGCAGTACCCGGACTAGCGGCCACTACGAGCAGTACTTC CASSTRTSGHYEQYF
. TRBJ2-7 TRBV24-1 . TGTGCCACCAGTGATGGGAGCGAGCAGTACTTC CATSDGSEQYF
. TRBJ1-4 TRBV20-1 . TGCAGTGCTAGGGAGACCAGCAGGGAAGAAAAACTGTTTTTT CSARETSREEKLFF
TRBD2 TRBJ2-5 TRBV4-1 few TGCGCCAGCAGCCAAGGTGGAAGTGGGGTCGGCGGGGGAACCCAAGAGACCCAGTACTTC CASSQGGSGVGGGTQETQYF
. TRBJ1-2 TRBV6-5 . TGTGCCAGCAGTTCCGACGGGTACTATGGCTACACCTTC CASSSDGYYGYTF
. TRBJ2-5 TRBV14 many TGTGCCAGCAGCCAAGAAAGGCTACAGGGTGGCCAAGAGACCCAGTACTTC CASSQERLQGGQETQYF
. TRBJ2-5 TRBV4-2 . TGTGCCAGCAGCCTACCGGGTGAGGGCGAAGAGACCCAGTACTTC CASSLPGEGEETQYF
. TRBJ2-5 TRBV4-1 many TGCGCCAGCAGCCACCCCGGTGGGGGCGGAGAGACCCAGTACTTC CASSHPGGGGETQYF
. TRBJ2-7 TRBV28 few TGTGCCAGCAGTTTACGGGACGTTGCCTACGAGCAGTACTTC CASSLRDVAYEQYF
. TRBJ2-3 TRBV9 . TGTGCCAGCAGCGGCGGGGGCCGGGGAGATACGCAGTATTTT CASSGGGRGDTQYF
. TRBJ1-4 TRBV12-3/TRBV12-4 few TGTGCCAGCAGCCCAGGGACCACTAATGAAAAACTGTTTTTT CASSPGTTNEKLFF
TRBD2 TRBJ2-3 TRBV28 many TGTGCCAGCAGTTTCCGGCGGGAGATCCTATCTAGCACAGATACGCAGTATTTT CASSFRREILSSTDTQYF
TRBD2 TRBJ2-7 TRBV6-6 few TGTGCCAGCACCTGGGGCGGGGGGCTCGGGGAGCAGTACTTC CASTWGGGLGEQYF
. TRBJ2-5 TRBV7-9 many TGTGCCAGCAGCTATCCGGGGTTCCAAGAGACCCAGTACTTC CASSYPGFQETQYF
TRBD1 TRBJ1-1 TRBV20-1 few TGCAGTGCTGGGACAGGGGGAGGGACTGAAGCTTTCTTT CSAGTGGGTEAFF
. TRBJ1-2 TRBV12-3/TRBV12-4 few TGTGCCAGCAGTAGCTCCTATGGGACTTATGGCTACACCTTC CASSSSYGTYGYTF
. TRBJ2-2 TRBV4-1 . TGCGCCAGCAGCCCAGACACCACCGGGGAGCTGTTTTTT CASSPDTTGELFF
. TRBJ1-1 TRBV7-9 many TGTGCCAGCAGGGGGGAGACAGAGAACACTGAAGCTTTCTTT CASRGETENTEAFF
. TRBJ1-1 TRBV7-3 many TGTGCCAGCAGCTTAATAAGAGGGGCGAACACTGAAGCTTTCTTT CASSLIRGANTEAFF
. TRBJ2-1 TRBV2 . TGTGCCACTTCTCAGGCCTACAATGAGCAGTTCTTC CATSQAYNEQFF
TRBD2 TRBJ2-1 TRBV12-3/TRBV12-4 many TGTGCCAGCAGTAGGCGGGGGGGCCGCAATGAGCAGTTCTTC CASSRRGGRNEQFF
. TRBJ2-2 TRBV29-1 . TGCAGCGTTGAAATCCAGGGCCGGGGCACCGGGGAGCTGTTTTTT CSVEIQGRGTGELFF
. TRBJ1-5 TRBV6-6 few TGTGCCAGCAGTTCGGGCTTGGACCTCCAGCATTTT CASSSGLDLQHF
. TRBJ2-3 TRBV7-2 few TGTGCCAGCCCCCGAAGGGGCGGACGCCGAGGCTCGGATACGCAGTATTTT CASPRRGGRRGSDTQYF
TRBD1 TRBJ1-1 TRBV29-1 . TGCAGCGTTGTCCGGACAGGGGGGACTTTCTTT CSVVRTGGTFF
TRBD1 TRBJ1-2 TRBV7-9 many TGTGCCAGCAGGCCCTCACAGGGGGCGAACTATGGCTACACCTTC CASRPSQGANYGYTF
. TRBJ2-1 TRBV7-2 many TGTGCCAGCAGCTTTCGCCGCCGGGTTACGGAGCACAATGAGCAGTTCTTC CASSFRRRVTEHNEQFF
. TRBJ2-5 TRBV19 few TGTGCCAGTAGTATTAACAAGGAGACCCAGTACTTC CASSINKETQYF
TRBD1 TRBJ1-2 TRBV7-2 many TGTGCCAGCAGCTCCATTGTGGGACAGGGGGATGGCTACACCTTC CASSSIVGQGDGYTF
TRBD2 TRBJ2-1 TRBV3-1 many TGTGCCAGCAGCCGCCAGCCGGGACTAGCGGGAGGCCCCCCCGGCAATGAGCAGTTCTTC CASSRQPGLAGGPPGNEQFF
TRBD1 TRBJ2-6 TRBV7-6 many TGTGCCAGCAGCGTCGGGACAGGGCCTACTGGGGCCAACGTCCTGACTTTC CASSVGTGPTGANVLTF